A selection of T cell receptor beta chains follows, all from one sample in a study of T cells after yellow fever vaccination. TCRdb passed the 5' RACE reads through MiXCR, listing each CDR3 protein once. The sample records roughly 74,000 distinct CDR3 sequences, approximately 7.7% being singletons. The input for sequencing was CD8+ T cells sorted from PBMCs, taken about 5 days after the first yellow fever vaccination. Source of these receptors: a man between 18 and 29 years old who received the YFV17D yellow fever vaccine. CDR3s include the opening cysteine and the closing phenylalanine or tryptophan. D genes are given only for firm matches. The size entry is marked missing in some rows and otherwise reads once, few, many or a size class.

v_gene	d_gene	j_gene	abundance	CDR3nt	CDR3aa
TRBV6-2/TRBV6-3	TRBD2	TRBJ2-5	.	TGTGCCAGCAGTTACTACGGGGGGGCCGGAGAGACCCAGTACTTC	CASSYYGGAGETQYF
TRBV7-9	TRBD2	TRBJ2-2	many	TGTGCCAGCAGCACCGTTCAGCGGGGGGCCGGGGAGCTGTTTTTT	CASSTVQRGAGELFF
TRBV4-3	.	TRBJ2-2	few	TGCGCCAGCAGCCAAGATTGGGGCCAGGGGGAGCTGTTTTTT	CASSQDWGQGELFF
TRBV6-4	TRBD2	TRBJ2-3	few	TGTGCCAGCAGTGTACCTAGCGGGGGGCACACAGATACGCAGTATTTT	CASSVPSGGHTDTQYF
TRBV5-6	.	TRBJ2-1	many	TGTGCCAGCAGCCCTGGGACCGACCTCTACAATGAGCAGTTCTTC	CASSPGTDLYNEQFF
TRBV21-1	.	TRBJ1-5	few	TGTGCCAGCAGAAGGCAGGGCGCCGATAGCAATCAGCCCCAGCATTTT	CASRRQGADSNQPQHF
TRBV29-1	.	TRBJ2-4	many	TGCAGCGGGGGAGGTGGAAACATTCAGTACTTC	CSGGGGNIQYF
TRBV20-1	.	TRBJ1-6	many	TGCAGTGCTAGATCAGGGTATAATTCACCCCTCCACTTT	CSARSGYNSPLHF
TRBV7-9	.	TRBJ2-3	.	TGTGCCAGCAGCTCCCCCGACGTGGACCCAGATACGCAGTATTTT	CASSSPDVDPDTQYF
TRBV5-1	.	TRBJ2-7	few	TGCGCCAGCAGCTTCACTGCAGACGAGCAGTACTTC	CASSFTADEQYF
TRBV20-1	TRBD1	TRBJ1-2	.	TGCAGTGCTTACGATGCCGGGACAGGGCCTAACTATGGCTACACCTTC	CSAYDAGTGPNYGYTF
TRBV4-3	.	TRBJ1-1	medium-sized	TGCGCCAGCAGCCAATGGGCGAAGGACACTGAAGCTTTCTTT	CASSQWAKDTEAFF
TRBV5-6	.	TRBJ2-1	.	TGTGCCAGCAGCCCCCCGGGCGGGGCTTCCTACAATGAGCAGTTCTTC	CASSPPGGASYNEQFF
TRBV6-2/TRBV6-3	.	TRBJ1-1	.	TGTGCCAGCAGTCCCCGGGGCGCGGTACTCGAAGCTTTCTTT	CASSPRGAVLEAFF
TRBV4-1	TRBD1	TRBJ1-6	many	TGCGCCAGCAGCCAAGATCCCCCAGGGGGCCACTCACCCCTCCACTTT	CASSQDPPGGHSPLHF
TRBV4-1	TRBD1	TRBJ1-4	many	TGCGCCAGCAGCCCTACCGGGACAGTGTATGAAAAACTGTTTTTT	CASSPTGTVYEKLFF
TRBV12-3/TRBV12-4	.	TRBJ2-7	.	TGTGCCAGCAGCCGCTACGAGCAGTACTTC	CASSRYEQYF
TRBV4-3	.	TRBJ1-3	.	TGCGCCAGCAGCCAAGATTCGGCAGGTTCTTCTGGAAACACCATATATTTT	CASSQDSAGSSGNTIYF
TRBV29-1	TRBD2	TRBJ2-2	few	TGCAGCGTCGGACTAGGGAACACCGGGGAGCTGTTTTTT	CSVGLGNTGELFF
TRBV7-9	.	TRBJ2-3	.	TGTGCCAGCACCCCGGAATGGCGTGGGGTTGGAGATACGCAGTATTTT	CASTPEWRGVGDTQYF
TRBV19	.	TRBJ2-2	.	TGTGCCAGTGGCCCCCAGATACATTCGGACACCGGGGAGCTGTTTTTT	CASGPQIHSDTGELFF
TRBV27	.	TRBJ2-1	many	TGTGCCAGCTCTCCGGGGTCCTACAATGAGCAGTTCTTC	CASSPGSYNEQFF
TRBV7-2	.	TRBJ2-7	many	TGTGCCAGCAGCTTAATTCCAGGGATGATGGACGAGCAGTACTTC	CASSLIPGMMDEQYF
TRBV11-2	TRBD2	TRBJ2-7	many	TGTGCCAGCAGCTTAGGGTGGGGGGGTTACGAGCAGTACTTC	CASSLGWGGYEQYF
TRBV7-2	.	TRBJ2-3	.	TGTGCCAGCAGCCCCACGGATTTTTACACAGATACGCAGTATTTT	CASSPTDFYTDTQYF
TRBV5-1	TRBD2	TRBJ2-5	many	TGCGCCAGCAGCGCCGGACTAGCGGGGAACCAAGAGACCCAGTACTTC	CASSAGLAGNQETQYF
TRBV5-5	.	TRBJ1-6	few	TGTGCCAGCACTTCAGAGACGGGGCCCCTCCACTTT	CASTSETGPLHF
TRBV30	.	TRBJ1-3	.	TGTGCCTGGGGGCGATGGGGCGGTGGTGGAAACACCATATATTTT	CAWGRWGGGGNTIYF
TRBV20-1	.	TRBJ2-3	few	TGCAGGGCAAGAAGAAGGGGCACAGATACGCAGTATTTT	CRARRRGTDTQYF
TRBV3-1	.	TRBJ2-6	.	TGTGCCAGGAGCCAAGTAGTAGGACGCATCTCTGGGGCCAACGTCCTGACTTTC	CARSQVVGRISGANVLTF
TRBV7-8	TRBD2	TRBJ2-3	many	TGTGCCAGCAGCTCTCTAGCGGGGGGTATAGATACGCAGTATTTT	CASSSLAGGIDTQYF
TRBV6-4	TRBD2	TRBJ2-3	.	TGTGCCAGCAGTGAGGGGACTAGCGGGGGCACAGATACGCAGTATTTT	CASSEGTSGGTDTQYF
TRBV20-1	TRBD1	TRBJ1-2	few	TGCAGTGCTAGCCGGACAGGGGAGGGCTATGGCTACACCTTC	CSASRTGEGYGYTF
TRBV4-3	.	TRBJ2-1	many	TGCGCCAGCAGCCAAGACACCTCGGGCTACAATGAGCAGTTCTTC	CASSQDTSGYNEQFF
TRBV10-3	TRBD1	TRBJ2-1	many	TGTGCCATCAGTGAGCCAACCAAACAGGGGGGACGGCGTCCGAGCTCCTACAATGAGCAGTTCTTC	CAISEPTKQGGRRPSSYNEQFF
TRBV9	.	TRBJ1-1	few	TGTGCCAGCAGGAGGGCAGGGTCGGGCACTGAAGCTTTCTTT	CASRRAGSGTEAFF
TRBV15	TRBD1	TRBJ2-1	many	TGTGCCACCAGCGGCGGGACAGGGAATGAGCAGTTCTTC	CATSGGTGNEQFF
TRBV5-1	.	TRBJ2-3	few	TGCGCCAGCAGCTTGGTGCGGGAATGGTATTTT	CASSLVREWYF
TRBV2	.	TRBJ1-2	many	TGTGCCAGCATCCCGCCCGACGGGGGCTATGGCTACACCTTC	CASIPPDGGYGYTF
TRBV2	.	TRBJ2-2	few	TGTGCCAGCACCGGGCAGGGGTTGGCCGGGGAGCTGTTTTTT	CASTGQGLAGELFF
TRBV6-6	.	TRBJ2-7	many	TGTGCCAGCAGCCGCCAGGGGCCCAACGAGCAGTACTTC	CASSRQGPNEQYF
TRBV6-2/TRBV6-3	TRBD1	TRBJ1-1	many	TGTGCCAGCAGTTACCCTCGCGGACAGGGTAAGACTGAAGCTTTCTTT	CASSYPRGQGKTEAFF
TRBV7-9	TRBD1	TRBJ2-3	.	TGTGCCAGCAGCTCTCGACAGGGCGCCCTAGATACGCAGTATTTT	CASSSRQGALDTQYF
TRBV9	.	TRBJ1-1	.	TGTGCCAGCAGCGGATCCTTCGGACAGCCGAACACTGAAGCTTTCTTT	CASSGSFGQPNTEAFF